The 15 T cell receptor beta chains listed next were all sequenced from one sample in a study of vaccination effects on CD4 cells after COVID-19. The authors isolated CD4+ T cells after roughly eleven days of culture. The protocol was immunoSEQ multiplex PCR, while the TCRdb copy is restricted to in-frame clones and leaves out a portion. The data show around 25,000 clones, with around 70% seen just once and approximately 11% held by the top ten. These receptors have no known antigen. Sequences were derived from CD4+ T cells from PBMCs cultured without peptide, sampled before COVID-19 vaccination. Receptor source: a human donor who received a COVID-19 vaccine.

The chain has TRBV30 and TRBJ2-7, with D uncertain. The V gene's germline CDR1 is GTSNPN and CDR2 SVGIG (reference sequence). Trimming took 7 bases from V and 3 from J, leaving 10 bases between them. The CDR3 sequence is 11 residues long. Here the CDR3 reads CALGWGYEQYF. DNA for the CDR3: TGTGCCTTAGGGTGGGGCTACGAGCAGTACTTC.

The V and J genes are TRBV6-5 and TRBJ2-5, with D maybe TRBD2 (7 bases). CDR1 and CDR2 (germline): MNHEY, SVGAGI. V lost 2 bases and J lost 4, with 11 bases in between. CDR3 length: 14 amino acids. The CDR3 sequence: CASSYRGGGETQYF. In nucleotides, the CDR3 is TGTGCCAGCAGTTACAGGGGGGGAGGAGAGACCCAGTACTTC.

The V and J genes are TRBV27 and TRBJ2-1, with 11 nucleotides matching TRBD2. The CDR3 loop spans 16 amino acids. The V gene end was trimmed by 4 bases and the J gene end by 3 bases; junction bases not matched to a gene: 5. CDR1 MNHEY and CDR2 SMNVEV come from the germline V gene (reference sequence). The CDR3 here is CASSSSGRTVYNEQFF. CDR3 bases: TGTGCCAGCAGTTCTAGCGGGAGGACCGTCTACAATGAGCAGTTCTTC.

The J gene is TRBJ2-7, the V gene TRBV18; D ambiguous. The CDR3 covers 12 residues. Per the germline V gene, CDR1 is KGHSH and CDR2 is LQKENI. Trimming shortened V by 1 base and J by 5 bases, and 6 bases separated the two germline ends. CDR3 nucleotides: TGTGCCAGCTCACCACTTCGGGACGAGCAGTACTTC. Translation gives CASSPLRDEQYF.

CDR3 bases: TGTGCCAGCAGTTTCGGGACAGGACTATATAACACTGAAGCTTTCTTT. Protein sequence: CASSFGTGLYNTEAFF. The V call is TRBV27, the J call TRBJ1-1; 8 bases fit TRBD1. J lost 2 bases, V lost 3 bases, and 8 bases had no gene match. This CDR3 is built from 16 residues. Germline CDR1 reads MNHEY; CDR2 reads SMNVEV (reference sequence).

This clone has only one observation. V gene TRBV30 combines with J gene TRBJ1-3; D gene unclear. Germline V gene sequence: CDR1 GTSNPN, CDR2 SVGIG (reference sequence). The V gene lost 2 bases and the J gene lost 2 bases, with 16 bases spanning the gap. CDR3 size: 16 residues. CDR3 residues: CAWSSLERKAGNTIYF. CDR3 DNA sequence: TGTGCCTGGAGTTCCCTCGAGCGGAAGGCTGGAAACACCATATATTTT.

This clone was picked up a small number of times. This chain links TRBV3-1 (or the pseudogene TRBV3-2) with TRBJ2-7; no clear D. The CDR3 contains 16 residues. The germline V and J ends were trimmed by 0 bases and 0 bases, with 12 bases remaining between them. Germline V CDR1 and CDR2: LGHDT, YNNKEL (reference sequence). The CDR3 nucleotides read TGTGCCAGCAGCCAAGATAGTACAGTGAGCTCCTACGAGCAGTACTTC. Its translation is CASSQDSTVSSYEQYF.

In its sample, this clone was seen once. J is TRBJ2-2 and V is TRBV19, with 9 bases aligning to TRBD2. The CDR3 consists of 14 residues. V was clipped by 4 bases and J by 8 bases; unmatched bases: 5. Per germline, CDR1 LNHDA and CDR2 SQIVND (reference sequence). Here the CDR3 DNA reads TGTGCCAGTAGTAAGGCTAGCGGGATTGGGGAGCTGTTTTTT. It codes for CASSKASGIGELFF.

CDR3: CASSPDWETQYF. CDR3 nucleotides: TGTGCCAGCAGCCCAGATTGGGAGACCCAGTACTTC. The chain joins TRBV3-1 (or the pseudogene TRBV3-2) to TRBJ2-5; the D is unclear. This CDR3 spans 12 amino acids. Germline V gene data show CDR1 as LGHDT and CDR2 as YNNKEL (reference sequence). The ends were cut back, 4 bases at V and 5 bases at J, with 8 bases in the middle.

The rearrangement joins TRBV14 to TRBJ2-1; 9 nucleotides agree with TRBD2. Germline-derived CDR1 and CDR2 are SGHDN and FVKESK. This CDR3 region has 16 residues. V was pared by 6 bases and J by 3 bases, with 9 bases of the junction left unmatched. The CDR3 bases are TGTGCCAGCAGGCATTCTAGCGGGGACCTCTACAATGAGCAGTTCTTC. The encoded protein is CASRHSSGDLYNEQFF.

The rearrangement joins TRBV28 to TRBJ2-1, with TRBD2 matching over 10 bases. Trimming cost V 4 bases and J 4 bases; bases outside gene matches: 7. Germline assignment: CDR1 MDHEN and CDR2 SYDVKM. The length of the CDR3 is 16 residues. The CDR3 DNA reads TGTGCCAGCAGTTGGCACGGGACTAGCGTTTACAATGAGCAGTTCTTC. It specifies CASSWHGTSVYNEQFF.

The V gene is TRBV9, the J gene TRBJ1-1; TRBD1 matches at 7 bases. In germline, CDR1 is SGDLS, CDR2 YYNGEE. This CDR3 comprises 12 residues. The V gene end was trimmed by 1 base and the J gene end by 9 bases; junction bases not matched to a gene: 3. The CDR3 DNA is TGTGCCAGCAGCGTACACAGGGGACAAGCTTTCTTT. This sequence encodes CASSVHRGQAFF.

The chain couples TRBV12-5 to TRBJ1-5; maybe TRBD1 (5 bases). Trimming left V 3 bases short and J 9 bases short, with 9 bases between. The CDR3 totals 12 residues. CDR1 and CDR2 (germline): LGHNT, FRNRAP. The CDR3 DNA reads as TGTGCTAGTGGTTTAGGGCAGGGGCCCCAGCATTTT. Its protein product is CASGLGQGPQHF. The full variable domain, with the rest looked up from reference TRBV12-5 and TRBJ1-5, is DARVTQTPRHKVTEMGQEVTMRCQPILGHNTVFWYRQTMMQGLELLAYFRNRAPLDDSGMPKDRFSAEMPDATLATLKIQPSEPRDSAVYFCASGLGQGPQHFGDGTRLSIL.

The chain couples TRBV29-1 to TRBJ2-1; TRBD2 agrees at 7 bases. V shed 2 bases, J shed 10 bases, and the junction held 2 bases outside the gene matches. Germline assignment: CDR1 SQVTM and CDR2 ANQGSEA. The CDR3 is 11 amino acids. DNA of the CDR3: TGCAGCGTTGAACCCGGGAGGGAGCAGTTCTTC. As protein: CSVEPGREQFF.

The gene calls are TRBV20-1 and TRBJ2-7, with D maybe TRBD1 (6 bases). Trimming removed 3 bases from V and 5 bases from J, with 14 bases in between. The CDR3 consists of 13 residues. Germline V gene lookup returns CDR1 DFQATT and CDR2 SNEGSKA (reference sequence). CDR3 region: CSASSAGVHEQYF. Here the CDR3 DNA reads TGCAGTGCTAGTTCCGCAGGGGTCCACGAGCAGTACTTC.